This TCR beta chain stems from a study of T cells in Graves' hyperthyroidism and ophthalmopathy. About this clonotype itself: A much more abundant neighbour one base away suggests this may be a read error.

V dropped 7 bases and J dropped 0 bases, with 1 base sitting between them. Germline lookup yields CDR1 MNHNS and CDR2 SASEGT. There are 10 residues in the CDR3. What was amplified from RNA transcripts were TCR beta CDR3 regions. During a first-round RT-PCR of the TCR CDR3, the HTBI primer set was used. TCRdb passed the multiplex PCR reads through MiXCR, listing each CDR3 protein once. The repertoire consists of some 360,000 distinct CDR3 sequences, with over 15% occurring once and the leading ten covering roughly 16%. Lactation, pregnancy, other autoimmune disease or uncontrolled infection excluded patients.

Sequenced: blood. The TCR was taken from a woman aged 35 to 49 with Graves' ophthalmopathy. The chain employs TRBV6-1 and TRBJ2-7; D uncertain. The CDR3 sequence: CASISYEQYF. The CDR3 nucleotides read TGTGCCAGCATCTCCTACGAGCAGTACTTC.